One sample yielded the 20 T cell receptor beta chains listed below, sequenced in a study of tumor and adjacent non-tumor tissue in lung cancer. The library came from three nested PCR rounds adapted from ARM-PCR protocols. Via MiXCR, TCRdb re-called the multiplex PCR reads, giving one row per CDR3 protein. The sample lists about 100,000 distinct CDR3 sequences; approximately 60% were seen once. RNA was extracted from bulk tissue without any cell sorting. More than 3 cm separated this lung sample from the edge of the tumor. Source material: distant non-tumor lung tissue. These receptors were collected from a man aged 30-40 years with non-small cell lung cancer.

A remark on this clonotype: A much bigger clone sits one base away, suggesting this may be a read error. Likely a read error: the CDR3 ends without its conserved phenylalanine or tryptophan. The chain uses TRBV29-1 and TRBJ1-1; maybe TRBD1 (5 bases). The germline V gene has CDR1 SQVTM and CDR2 ANQGSEA. Trimming removed 1 base from V and 1 base from J, with 10 bases in between. The CDR3 runs to 14 residues. This CDR3 reads CSVEVNGTNTEAFS. As DNA, the CDR3 is TGCAGCGTTGAAGTAAATGGGACGAACACTGAAGCTTTCTCT.

This chain links TRBV7-9 with TRBJ1-2; no firm D call. CDR1 and CDR2 from the germline V gene are SEHNR and FQNEAQ (reference sequence). The CDR3 has 12 residues. Trimming cost V 4 bases and J 4 bases, with 7 bases left between them. The CDR3 DNA reads as TGTGCCAGCAGCTGGTTGGTCTATGGCTACACCTTC. This gives the protein CASSWLVYGYTF.

This chain joins TRBV7-3 and TRBJ2-1; 11 bases fit TRBD2. The J segment lost 5 bases and the V segment lost 5 bases, leaving 8 bases of the junction unmatched. This CDR3 has 16 amino acids. Per germline, CDR1 SGHTA and CDR2 FQGTGA. The DNA for the CDR3 is TGTGCCAGCAGCATCCTGACTAGCGGGGTTAACAATGAGCAGTTCTTC. It specifies CASSILTSGVNNEQFF.

Worth noting for this clonotype: This may be a read error, as it is one base from a much larger clone. The chain carries TRBV6-2 or TRBV6-3 and TRBJ1-5; D not resolved. The V end lost 8 bases, the J end lost 0 bases, and 8 bases lay between the germline ends. The CDR3 extends over 13 amino acids. Germline-derived CDR1 and CDR2 are MNHEY and SVGEGT. The CDR3 nucleotides read TGTGCCAGCGCCGGGTGTAGCAATCAGCCCCAGCATTTT. Translation gives CASAGCSNQPQHF.

Concerning this clonotype itself: The junction differs from germline at one of its ends, possibly a read error. V gene TRBV11-2 combines with J gene TRBJ2-5; no clear D gene. CDR1 is SGHAT, CDR2 FQNNGV, per germline. This CDR3 has 12 amino acids. The CDR3 loop is CVSSSSGQTQYF. CDR3 sequence (DNA): TGTGTCAGCAGCTCGTCCGGCCAGACCCAGTACTTC.

Comment on this clonotype: With a much larger clone just one base away, this may be a read error. This rearrangement joins TRBV20-1 to TRBJ2-7, with a tentative D call TRBD1 (6 bases). This CDR3 is 12 amino acids long. V gave up 7 bases and J gave up 2 bases, with 12 bases separating them. From germline, CDR1 is DFQATT and CDR2 SNEGSKA (reference sequence). The CDR3 loop reads CSVRTGPYEQYF. CDR3 in DNA: TGCAGTGTTCGAACAGGGCCCTACGAGCAGTACTTC.

Remarks on this clonotype: One junction end disagrees with the germline gene, perhaps due to a read error. For the CDR3, the DNA is TGTGCCAGCAGACGGTCAGCCTATGAGCAGTACTTC. Residues: CASRRSAYEQYF. The rearrangement uses TRBV6-5 and TRBJ2-7; D unclear. This CDR3 has 12 amino acids. Germline CDR1 and CDR2: MNHEY and SVGAGI.

Remarks on this clonotype: Relative to the germline gene, one junction end is altered; a read error may explain this. The chain has TRBV12-3 or TRBV12-4 and TRBJ2-3; D unresolved. This CDR3 is built from 14 residues. The CDR3 coding sequence is TGTGCCAGCAGTCGACCGACCAGCACAGATAAGCAGTATTTT. Its protein is CASSRPTSTDKQYF.

About this clonotype itself: The junction and the germline gene differ at one end; a read error may be behind it. The V call is TRBV4-3, the J call TRBJ1-1; no clear D. The CDR3 contains 12 residues. Germline V gene data show CDR1 as LGHNA and CDR2 as YSLEER. The CDR3 spells CTSNQDSNAPFF. CDR3 in DNA: TGCACCAGCAACCAAGATAGTAACGCGCCTTTCTTT.

A word on this clonotype: The junction differs from germline at one of its ends, possibly a read error. The CDR3 region is CSARYRTGNTEAFF. CDR3 sequence (DNA): TGTAGTGCTAGATATCGGACAGGTAACACTGAAGCTTTCTTT. The V call is TRBV20-1, the J call TRBJ1-1; 7 positions match TRBD1. CDR1 DFQATT and CDR2 SNEGSKA come from the germline V gene (reference sequence). This CDR3 has 14 amino acids.

This clonotype was detected only once. The chain combines TRBV4-1 with TRBJ2-7; 10 bases map to TRBD1. Germline assignment: CDR1 MGHRA and CDR2 YSYEKL. The CDR3 runs 19 residues. The trim removed 0 bases at V and 2 bases at J, leaving 13 bases unmatched. The CDR3 here is CASSQEETGGIGETYEQYF. CDR3 DNA: TGCGCCAGCAGCCAAGAGGAGACAGGGGGCATTGGGGAGACCTACGAGCAGTACTTC.

This rearrangement joins TRBV11-1 to TRBJ1-1; D uncertain. CDR3 length: 12 residues. The V end was cut by 2 bases, the J end by 4 bases, with 5 bases between. The germline V gene encodes CDR1 SGHAT and CDR2 FQDESV (reference sequence). The CDR3 protein is CASSLIGTEAFF. The CDR3 DNA follows: TGTGCCAGCAGCTTAATAGGCACTGAAGCTTTCTTT.

This clonotype was counted a few times. Being one base from a much bigger clone, this may be a read error. The chain is built from TRBV6-5 and TRBJ1-1, with D uncertain. Germline lookup yields CDR1 MNHEY and CDR2 SVGAGI. This CDR3 region has 13 residues. CDR3 coding DNA: TGTGTCAGCAGTTATCAGAGGAACACTGAAGCTTTCTTT. Translating gives CVSSYQRNTEAFF.

About this clonotype itself: The conserved phenylalanine or tryptophan normally closing the CDR3 is absent here, so this likely arose from a read error. CDR3 loop: CAWSPGLAAGELFL. CDR3 sequence (DNA): TGTGCCTGGAGCCCGGGACTAGCGGCCGGGGAGCTGTTTTTA. The chain joins TRBV30 to TRBJ2-2, with 11 nucleotides matching TRBD2. Germline assignment: CDR1 GTSNPN and CDR2 SVGIG (reference sequence). The CDR3 covers 14 residues. V shed 3 bases, J shed 6 bases, and the junction held 3 bases outside the gene matches.

This clonotype came up many times. The J gene is TRBJ2-3, the V gene TRBV11-2, with 7 bases identical to TRBD2. J lost 4 bases, V lost 1 base, and 5 bases had no gene match. Germline V gives CDR1 SGHAT, CDR2 FQNNGV. The CDR3 covers 15 residues. In DNA, the CDR3 is TGTGCCAGCAGCTTAGTCCCCAGCGGGGCAGATACGCAGTATTTT. As protein: CASSLVPSGADTQYF. Full variable domain (missing parts from reference TRBV11-2 and TRBJ2-3): EAGVAQSPRYKIIEKRQSVAFWCNPISGHATLYWYQQILGQGPKLLIQFQNNGVVDDSQLPKDRFSAERLKGVDSTLKIQPAKLEDSAVYLCASSLVPSGADTQYFGPGTRLTVL.

Remarks on this clonotype: One junction end disagrees with the germline gene, perhaps due to a read error. This sequence joins TRBV5-1 and TRBJ2-2; the D call may be TRBD1 or TRBD2 (6 bases each). From germline, CDR1 is SGHRS and CDR2 YFSETQ. The CDR3 totals 16 residues. CDR3 nucleotide sequence: TGCGCCAGCAGCTTGGACCCCAGGGGAACTGGCGGGGAACTGTTTTTT. Residues: CASSLDPRGTGGELFF.

V is TRBV29-1 and J is TRBJ1-1, with 10 bases that match TRBD1. This CDR3 is 17 amino acids long. Germline loops: CDR1 SQVTM, CDR2 ANQGSEA. Trimming cost V 4 bases and J 4 bases; bases outside gene matches: 15. The CDR3 DNA follows: TGCAGCGTTGTTGCACGACAGGGGGCGATCCGGGGCACTGAAGCTTTCTTT. It is translated as CSVVARQGAIRGTEAFF. Drawing the rest from reference TRBV29-1 and TRBJ1-1, the complete variable domain is SAVISQKPSRDICQRGTSLTIQCQVDSQVTMMFWYRQQPGQSLTLIATANQGSEATYESGFVIDKFPISRPNLTFSTLTVSNMSPEDSSIYLCSVVARQGAIRGTEAFFGQGTRLTVV.

Details on this clonotype: A much larger clone lies a single base off, so this may be a read error. The gene calls are TRBV4-1 and TRBJ1-2, with 8 bases aligning to TRBD1. The length of the CDR3 is 14 residues. CDR1 and CDR2 from the germline V gene are MGHRA and YSYEKL. Unmatched junction bases numbered 10, after V lost 1 base and J lost 12 bases. The DNA of the CDR3 is TGCGCCAGCAGCCAAGCGGCAGGGGGCGCAAATCACACCTTC. Protein product: CASSQAAGGANHTF.

This clonotype has a count of ten or more. This chain uses TRBV6-5 with TRBJ2-7, with 9 bases lining up with TRBD1. CDR1 is MNHEY, CDR2 SVGAGI, per germline. The CDR3 is 15 amino acids. The V gene end was trimmed by 2 bases and the J gene end by 7 bases; junction bases not matched to a gene: 9. The CDR3 loop is CASSYGDREVREQYF. CDR3 in DNA: TGTGCCAGCAGTTACGGGGACAGGGAGGTTCGTGAGCAGTACTTC.

Of note for this clonotype: It may be a read error: a sequence one base away is much more abundant. The rearrangement links TRBV11-2 to TRBJ2-7, with a weak D call TRBD1 (6 bases). This CDR3 spans 15 amino acids. CDR1 is SGHAT and CDR2 is FQNNGV in the germline V gene. V lost 5 bases, J lost 8 bases, and 22 bases lay in between. CDR3 in amino acids: CASSNEQGREYKQYF. Written as DNA, the CDR3 is TGTGCCAGCAGCAACGAACAGGGCCGAGAATACAAGCAGTACTTC.